This TCR beta chain originates from a study of cytomegalovirus exposure and HLA in healthy donors. The overall study: Later analysis reported that the 110 or so validation repertoires shared the platform of the roughly 700 first-cohort repertoires. Findings and caveats of the study: TCR beta chains numbering 150 to 200 were designated cytomegalovirus-associated.

The donors were part of the approximately 130-subject validation cohort, which stood apart from the roughly 700-subject first cohort. Some clones are missing from TCRdb's copy, which holds only in-frame ones; the method was immunoSEQ multiplex PCR. Of over 200,000 clones listed, roughly 88% are singletons. The CDR3 totals 12 residues. Germline CDR1 and CDR2: MDHEN and SYDVKM. The V and J ends lost 4 bases and 9 bases respectively, with 13 bases between them. Concerning this clone itself: Its antigen is as yet unknown.

The source is a woman aged 18-30 years in good health and CMV-seronegative. What was sequenced was PBMCs. The genes are TRBV28 and TRBJ2-7; no clear D gene. For the CDR3, the DNA is TGTGCCAGCAGTTCATCTTACGAGTGGCAGTACTTC. It translates to CASSSSYEWQYF.